These 27 T cell receptor beta chains were all obtained from the same sample, sequenced in a study of CD8 T cells in ankylosing spondylitis. MiXCR, run by TCRdb on the 5' RACE reads, gives a single entry per CDR3 protein. Of 380,000 or so distinct CDR3 sequences listed, about 20% were seen once; the top ten hold less than 15%. The sample taken for sequencing was blood, either unsorted or a sorted T cell fraction (not recorded which). The receptors shown here come from a male donor with ankylosing spondylitis or in good health (not recorded which).

The gene calls are TRBV11-1 and TRBJ2-6; D not certain. The germline V gene encodes CDR1 SGHAT and CDR2 FQDESV (reference sequence). The V end was cut by 1 base, the J end by 4 bases, with 2 bases between. This CDR3 spans 13 amino acids. CDR3 loop: CASSLEGANVLTF. The CDR3 region has the DNA TGTGCCAGCAGCTTAGAAGGGGCCAACGTCCTGACTTTC.

The gene calls are TRBV7-6 and TRBJ1-6; weak D call: TRBD1 (5 bases). The CDR3 runs 14 residues. V lost 2 bases to trimming and J lost 10 bases, with 12 bases between them. The germline V gene has CDR1 SGHVS and CDR2 FNYEAQ. The CDR3 loop reads CASSLSEGASPLHF. In nucleotides, the CDR3 is TGTGCCAGCAGCTTAAGCGAAGGGGCATCACCCCTCCACTTT. Full variable domain (rest looked up from reference TRBV7-6 and TRBJ1-6): GAGVSQSPRYKVTKRGQDVALRCDPISGHVSLYWYRQALGQGPEFLTYFNYEAQQDKSGLPNDRFSAERPEGSISTLTIQRTEQRDSAMYRCASSLSEGASPLHFGNGTRLTVT.

The chain has TRBV15 and TRBJ2-3; D is unclear. CDR3 length: 17 residues. V dropped 3 bases and J dropped 2 bases, with 18 bases sitting between them. The germline gives CDR1 LNHNV, CDR2 YYDKDF (reference sequence). The CDR3 sequence is CATSSIHGPAPTDTQYF. CDR3 nucleotides: TGTGCCACCAGCAGCATACACGGCCCTGCGCCCACAGATACGCAGTATTTT.

This clonotype appeared a few times. J is TRBJ2-1 and V is TRBV15, with D hard to call. Per the germline V gene, CDR1 is LNHNV and CDR2 is YYDKDF (reference sequence). CDR3 length: 16 residues. V lost 0 bases and J 4 bases, leaving 13 bases between the germline ends. This chain's CDR3 is CATSRDTYADYNEQFF. In DNA, the CDR3 is TGTGCCACCAGCAGAGATACGTATGCAGATTACAATGAGCAGTTCTTC.

This clonotype was recorded at least ten times. The rearrangement links TRBV12-3 or TRBV12-4 to TRBJ1-3; 9 bases map to TRBD1. Trimming removed 6 bases from V and 7 bases from J; junction bases left unmatched: 7. The CDR3 totals 14 residues. The CDR3 loop reads CASSPGTGMNTIYF. The CDR3 nucleotides read TGTGCCAGCAGCCCTGGGACAGGGATGAACACCATATATTTT.

The chain carries TRBV15 and TRBJ2-2, with no clear D. The V end lost 5 bases, the J end lost 5 bases, and 3 bases lay between the germline ends. Per the germline V gene, CDR1 is LNHNV and CDR2 is YYDKDF (reference sequence). This CDR3 contains 11 residues. In DNA form, the CDR3 reads TGTGCCACCAGCGGTACCGGGGAGCTGTTTTTT. Translated: CATSGTGELFF.

This clonotype has a handful of counts. J is TRBJ2-7 and V is TRBV12-3 or TRBV12-4; no firm D call. With 5 bases removed from V and 2 bases from J, the gap between germline ends came to 10 bases. This CDR3 region has 13 residues. DNA of the CDR3: TGTGCCAGCAGTCACCCCCTGGCCTACGAGCAGTACTTC. Amino acids: CASSHPLAYEQYF.

The chain carries TRBV7-8 and TRBJ2-5; TRBD2 agrees at 8 bases. CDR1 is SGHVS, CDR2 FQNEAQ, per germline. CDR3 length: 17 residues. V was pared by 5 bases and J by 1 base, with 12 bases of the junction left unmatched. The CDR3: CASSPYTAGGTQETQYF. CDR3 in DNA: TGTGCCAGCAGCCCATATACGGCGGGGGGTACCCAAGAGACCCAGTACTTC.

The rearrangement joins TRBV29-1 to TRBJ2-3, with D perhaps being TRBD1 or TRBD2 (5 bases each). Trimming cost V 7 bases and J 0 bases, with 8 bases left between them. Germline V CDR1 and CDR2: SQVTM, ANQGSEA. This CDR3 comprises 12 residues. CDR3 sequence (DNA): TGCAGCGCCAGGGAGAGCACAGATACGCAGTATTTT. This sequence encodes CSARESTDTQYF.

This chain uses TRBV5-5 with TRBJ1-2, with TRBD1 matching over 8 bases. Looked up from germline, CDR1 is SGHKS and CDR2 is YYEKEE (reference sequence). The CDR3 contains 15 residues. V lost 1 base, J lost 8 bases, and 10 bases stayed unmatched. The CDR3, as DNA: TGTGCCAGCAGCTTGTGGCCAGGGGGCAATGTGGGCTACACCTTC. Amino acids: CASSLWPGGNVGYTF.

The rearrangement joins TRBV13 to TRBJ2-7, with TRBD1 matching over 7 bases. The germline V gene encodes CDR1 PRHDT and CDR2 FYEKMQ (reference sequence). This CDR3 is built from 15 residues. V shed 5 bases, J shed 2 bases, and the junction held 9 bases outside the gene matches. CDR3 protein: CASSPDRARAYEQYF. CDR3 sequence (DNA): TGTGCCAGCAGCCCCGACAGGGCTCGAGCCTACGAGCAGTACTTC.

This clonotype was counted a single time. J is TRBJ2-7 and V is TRBV5-1; weak D call: TRBD1 (6 bases). V was pared by 8 bases and J by 8 bases, with 14 bases between. This CDR3 contains 11 residues. Germline CDR1 reads SGHRS; CDR2 reads YFSETQ. The CDR3 reads CASTTGNKQYF. For the CDR3, the DNA is TGCGCCAGTACGACAGGAAACAAGCAGTACTTC.

This clonotype has just a few counts. This chain connects TRBV9 to TRBJ2-3; TRBD1 or TRBD2 may be the D gene (6 bases each). Deletions cut 2 bases from V and 2 bases from J, with 15 bases between. From germline, CDR1 is SGDLS and CDR2 YYNGEE. The CDR3 extends over 16 amino acids. The chain's CDR3 is CASSVGRTDPTDTQYF. The DNA of the CDR3 is TGTGCCAGCAGCGTGGGGAGGACAGATCCCACAGATACGCAGTATTTT.

The chain links TRBV11-1 to TRBJ2-7, with D possibly TRBD1 on 6 matching bases. The germline V gene has CDR1 SGHAT and CDR2 FQDESV (reference sequence). Trimming cost V 5 bases and J 4 bases, with 12 bases left between them. CDR3 length equals 13 residues. The CDR3 is CASSGRGLYEQYF. The CDR3 bases are TGTGCCAGCAGCGGAAGGGGGTTGTACGAGCAGTACTTC.

The genes are TRBV4-2 and TRBJ1-6, with D possibly TRBD1 on 5 matching bases. Germline CDR1 is LGHNA and CDR2 is YNFKEQ. Trimming shortened V by 4 bases and J by 8 bases, and 15 bases separated the two germline ends. The CDR3 totals 15 residues. The CDR3: CASSRSRTRDSPLHF. The CDR3 region has the DNA TGTGCCAGCAGCCGTTCCCGGACAAGGGATTCACCCCTCCACTTT.

The chain has TRBV7-9 and TRBJ2-2; possible D gene TRBD1, 7 bases. Germline V gene lookup returns CDR1 SEHNR and CDR2 FQNEAQ (reference sequence). The CDR3 is 17 amino acids. V shed 4 bases and J shed 4 bases, with 19 bases lying between them. The CDR3 sequence is CASSSWPDREATGELFF. The CDR3 DNA reads as TGTGCCAGCAGCTCTTGGCCCGACAGGGAGGCCACCGGGGAGCTGTTTTTT.

The V call is TRBV2, the J call TRBJ2-1; 8 bases line up with TRBD2. With 8 bases clipped from V and 0 bases from J, the junction kept 6 bases outside the gene matches. The CDR3 contains 15 residues. Germline loops: CDR1 SNHLY, CDR2 FYNNEI. Here the CDR3 DNA reads TGTGCCAGCCTGAGGAGCGGGGGCTCCTACAATGAGCAGTTCTTC. It translates to CASLRSGGSYNEQFF.

The CDR3 is CASSLVPYRLEFTDTQYF. The CDR3 DNA reads as TGTGCCAGCAGCTTAGTCCCGTATCGACTAGAATTCACAGATACGCAGTATTTT. The chain combines TRBV11-1 with TRBJ2-3, with D possibly matching TRBD2 (6 bases). CDR1 is SGHAT, CDR2 FQDESV, per germline (reference sequence). The CDR3 is 18 residues long. V was clipped by 1 base and J by 2 bases, with 19 bases between them.

This clonotype turned up a few times. The rearrangement joins TRBV28 to TRBJ2-5; 8 bases align to TRBD2. Germline loops: CDR1 MDHEN, CDR2 SYDVKM. CDR3 size: 16 residues. V lost 2 bases to trimming and J lost 5 bases; unmatched junction nucleotides: 10. The CDR3 loop is CASSLGIAGGTETQYF. CDR3 DNA: TGTGCCAGCAGTTTAGGCATTGCGGGGGGTACGGAGACCCAGTACTTC.

This clonotype was observed a handful of times. The V and J genes are TRBV5-6 and TRBJ2-1; the D gene is possibly TRBD2 (6 bases). Trimming shortened V by 4 bases and J by 7 bases, and 18 bases separated the two germline ends. CDR3 length equals 15 residues. Germline CDR1 is SGHDT and CDR2 is YYEEEE. The CDR3 DNA reads TGTGCCAGCAGCCACGGCCCTACCGGGACTAATGAGCAGTTCTTC. This encodes CASSHGPTGTNEQFF.

This sequence joins TRBV12-3 or TRBV12-4 and TRBJ1-2; D is uncertain. The CDR3 has 14 amino acids. Trimming took 0 bases from V and 5 from J, leaving 10 bases between them. CDR3 DNA: TGTGCCAGCAGTTTAGCGGGCTCTATTTATGGCTACACCTTC. Amino acid sequence: CASSLAGSIYGYTF.

V usage is TRBV6-5 and J usage is TRBJ1-1, with D perhaps TRBD1 (6 bases). Trimming took off 6 bases at V and 8 bases at J, with 10 bases between the two ends. Per the germline V gene, CDR1 is MNHEY and CDR2 is SVGAGI. This CDR3 has 11 amino acids. The CDR3 nucleotides are TGTGCCAGCAGACTAGGGGGGGAAGCTTTCTTT. It codes for CASRLGGEAFF.

This clonotype came up a few times. The genes are TRBV6-1 and TRBJ2-2, with D possibly being TRBD1 (6 bases). CDR1 is MNHNS and CDR2 is SASEGT in the germline V gene. The CDR3 is 15 amino acids. V dropped 6 bases and J dropped 0 bases, with 11 bases sitting between them. CDR3 amino acids: CASSRYRANTGELFF. The CDR3 DNA reads TGTGCCAGCAGCCGCTACAGGGCGAACACCGGGGAGCTGTTTTTT.

The gene calls are TRBV7-2 and TRBJ2-1; TRBD2 agrees at 7 bases. The CDR3 totals 16 residues. After removal of 1 base from V and 2 bases from J, the junction contained 5 bases not matched to a gene. The germline V gene encodes CDR1 SGHTA and CDR2 FQGNSA. This CDR3 is CASSLVLAGAYNEQFF. As DNA, the CDR3 is TGTGCCAGCAGCTTAGTCCTGGCGGGGGCCTACAATGAGCAGTTCTTC.

The sample holds a few counts of this clonotype. The chain is built from TRBV6-5 and TRBJ2-7, with TRBD1 matching over 9 bases. V dropped 2 bases and J dropped 5; count of bases not matched to a gene: 10. The V gene's germline CDR1 is MNHEY and CDR2 SVGAGI. CDR3 size: 16 residues. CDR3 sequence: CASSYGWGQGRNEQYF. CDR3 bases: TGTGCCAGCAGTTACGGTTGGGGACAGGGTCGAAACGAGCAGTACTTC.

This clonotype has a handful of counts. The chain employs TRBV7-6 and TRBJ2-7; 8 bases match TRBD2. The CDR3 extends over 15 amino acids. J gave up 3 bases and V 1 base, and 5 bases lay outside the gene matches. Germline V gene data show CDR1 as SGHVS and CDR2 as FNYEAQ. CDR3 protein: CASSLGTSGIYEQYF. CDR3 nucleotide sequence: TGTGCCAGCAGCTTAGGAACTAGCGGCATCTACGAGCAGTACTTC.

This sequence joins TRBV20-1 and TRBJ2-7; D gene uncertain. V gave up 3 bases and J gave up 2 bases, with 11 bases separating them. The CDR3 spans 13 residues. Germline CDR1 and CDR2: DFQATT and SNEGSKA (reference sequence). The CDR3 DNA is TGCAGTGCTAGGAGGCGTACCACCTACGAGCAGTACTTC. This encodes CSARRRTTYEQYF.